Included here is one T cell receptor beta chain sequence, with context. Per germline, CDR1 LNHDA and CDR2 SQIVND (reference sequence). The length of the CDR3 is 14 residues. J gave up 7 bases and V 5 bases, and 5 bases lay outside the gene matches. The table came from immunoSEQ multiplex PCR; TCRdb's copy has only in-frame clones and leaves some out. The table lists 150,000 to 200,000 clones, roughly nine tenths of them singletons. The data stem from a study of blood T cell repertoires in COVID-19. The chain employs TRBV19 and TRBJ1-4; 9 positions agree with TRBD1. The specimen was peripheral blood. The receptor comes from a woman between 65 and 79 years old with acute or convalescent COVID-19. Here the CDR3 DNA reads TGTGCCAGTAGTTTCTCGGACAGGGGTGAAAAACTGTTTTTT. Translating it yields CASSFSDRGEKLFF. The complete variable domain, with remaining parts taken from reference TRBV19 and TRBJ1-4, reads DGGITQSPKYLFRKEGQNVTLSCEQNLNHDAMYWYRQDPGQGLRLIYYSQIVNDFQKGDIAEGYSVSREKKESFPLTVTSAQKNPTAFYLCASSFSDRGEKLFFGSGTQLSVL.